This T cell receptor (beta chain) was captured by sequencing in a study of vaccination and CD4 T cells after COVID-19 (dated by TCRdb to between 2021 and 2023). About the full investigation: Convalescent patients had a positive SARS-CoV-2 result on nasal swab PCR, and of these patients, some 10 had mild disease and one had severe disease. In the convalescent cohort there were six males and four females, among whom were two Hispanic individuals, seven Caucasians, two Asians and one multiracial person. Participants got two doses of the Pfizer-BioNTech BNT162b2 vaccine (n=8) or two doses of the Moderna mRNA-1273 vaccine (n=2). Post-COVID blood samples from convalescent patients were collected a median of approximately 100 days after diagnosis, with a range of 35 to 161 days. Post-vaccine blood samples were taken a median of 72 days after the second vaccine dose, with a range of about 12 to 250 days. For stimulating the cultures, overlapping spike peptide pools were used, derived from SARS-CoV-2 as well as from the common cold coronaviruses HCoV-NL63, HCoV-OC43 and HCoV-229E. As controls, cultures received a CEFX viral epitope pool (the positive control), an HIV-1 Nef peptide pool (the negative control), or no peptide at all. The spike-specific CD4+ TCR repertoire was compared before and after mRNA vaccination in approximately 9 COVID-19 convalescent patients and a handful of infection-naive healthy vaccine recipients. Points the paper makes about the study in general: In convalescent patients, a median around 84% of post-vaccine SARS-CoV-2-reactive clones were detected only after vaccination, and vaccine-specific priming was suggested by this finding. An increase in the median number of SARS-CoV-2-reactive clonotypes from 21 after infection to about 39 after vaccination was observed, but the change was not found to be significant. The study included relatively few convalescent patients and did not analyze early timepoints after natural infection. In convalescent patients, nearly all vaccine-specific clones (304 of 307) were found to be mono-reactive for SARS-CoV-2 spike rather than cross-reactive with common cold coronaviruses.

CDR1 SGHTA and CDR2 FQGNSA are derived from the germline V gene. V drops 1 base and J drops 7 bases, leaving 13 bases in between. The CDR3, cysteine through phenylalanine, is 14 amino acids long. The kept DNA is CDR3 alone, 42 bases in frame from the first base. The intended sense of this specimen's treatment or condition label: approximately 9-day PBMC culture with coronavirus spike peptide pools or control peptides (ViraFEST assay). The ViraFEST assay, used in the study, expanded antigen-specific T cells with peptide pools and then identified the expanded clonotypes through TCR sequencing. Positive SARS-CoV-2 PCR tests in the convalescent patients dated from March to December 2020, before Alpha, Beta and Delta variants emerged in the United States. Each well held around 2 million PBMCs cultured in IMDM containing around 5% human AB serum and approximately 10 IU/ml IL-2, with 8.5 to 10 ug/ml peptide pools added. Half of the culture medium was replaced with fresh IL-2-containing medium on days 3 and 7. CD4+ T cells were isolated after less than twelve days of culture through negative selection using the EasySep CD4+ T cell isolation kit. Ficoll-Paque Plus gradient centrifugation was used to isolate PBMCs from whole blood, and the isolated PBMCs were then either used fresh or cryopreserved at -140C. Each culture condition was generally run in triplicate wells.

The method was PCR. DNA from cultured CD4+ T cells underwent TCR sequencing with the Oncomine TCR Beta short-read assay at the Johns Hopkins FTIC core. The QIAamp micro DNA kit was used to extract genomic DNA from the cultured CD4+ T cells. Oncomine TCR Beta libraries made from cultured CD4+ T cells were pooled using unique dual indexes and sequenced on an Illumina iSeq 100. Regarding the original processing steps: Non-productive sequences were removed, and CDR3s that did not start with C, did not end with F or W, or were shorter than 7 amino acids were discarded. Antigen-specific clonotypes were identified with the MANAFEST web application by comparing peptide-stimulated wells with reference and other culture wells. For a clone to be called positive, the clone needed an FDR below 0.05, an odds ratio above 5, and a productive frequency above 0.1% in at least two of three replicate wells. A clonotype counted as cross-reactive if it showed significant expansion both in the SARS-CoV-2 spike wells and in at least one common cold coronavirus spike condition. Levenshtein distances (stringdist) and unrooted phylogenetic trees (ape) in R version 3.6.1 were used to assess CDR3 homology. The raw public data were reprocessed by TCRdb itself: fastp quality trimming at Q25, MiXCR clonotype calling, in-frame beta chains only. Identical CDR3 protein sequences are pooled into one entry, listed with their most common genes and DNA. The V and J calls, along with clone size, are taken from TCRdb and not from the paper's own processing. The sample table holds 15,000 to 20,000 distinct CDR3 sequences, of which roughly 59% were seen once. 5.2% of the sample is held by the ten biggest clonotypes.

This clonotype was detected only a few times. Its antigen has not been determined. Per-nucleotide qualities are absent, and no much larger clonotype sits a single base away. Source: CD4+ T cells from blood, cultured in vitro, taken after SARS-CoV-2 vaccination. This TCR was recovered from a human donor who had recovered from COVID-19. The chain is made from TRBV7-2 and TRBJ1-2; there is no confident call for the D gene. The DNA sequence is given as TGTGCCAGCAGCTTAGGGATGGGCACCAGTGGCTACACCTTC. This is translated as CASSLGMGTSGYTF.